The 5 T cell receptor beta chains reported below all come from one sample, sequenced in a study of blood T cell repertoires in COVID-19. TCRdb's table, derived via immunoSEQ multiplex PCR, lists solely in-frame clones and lacks some. The table has 80,000 to 95,000 clones, roughly 86% seen once; the top ten hold just under 7.5%. Input material: peripheral blood. The receptor source for this set is a man in his 70s with acute or convalescent COVID-19.

The gene calls are TRBV3-1 (or the pseudogene TRBV3-2) and TRBJ2-7; tentatively, D is TRBD2 (6 bases). The germline V gene has CDR1 LGHDT and CDR2 YNNKEL (reference sequence). V lost 4 bases and J lost 6, with 13 bases in between. The CDR3 is made up of 13 amino acids. CDR3 bases: TGTGCCAGCAGCCTCCGGGACTCAGGCGAGCAGTACTTC. It translates to CASSLRDSGEQYF.

The chain links TRBV10-3 to TRBJ1-4; D is unclear. Per germline, CDR1 ENHRY and CDR2 SYGVKD. The ends were cut back, 2 bases at V and 2 bases at J, with 12 bases in the middle. The CDR3 covers 16 residues. The CDR3 coding sequence is TGTGCCATCAGTGAGGGGCCAATTGGGACTAATGAAAAACTGTTTTTT. Amino acids: CAISEGPIGTNEKLFF.

The chain combines TRBV5-6 with TRBJ1-3; D gene ambiguous. The V and J ends lost 2 bases and 0 bases respectively, with 9 bases between them. CDR3 length: 15 residues. Germline-derived CDR1 and CDR2 are SGHDT and YYEEEE. CDR3 protein: CASSLGAVSGNTIYF. In DNA, the CDR3 is TGTGCCAGCAGCTTAGGAGCTGTCTCTGGAAACACCATATATTTT.

V is TRBV6-5 and J is TRBJ1-3; D is possibly TRBD1 (6 bases). The germline CDR1 and CDR2 sequences are MNHEY and SVGAGI. CDR3 length: 15 residues. Deletions cut 6 bases from V and 0 bases from J, with 12 bases between. CDR3 nucleotides: TGTGCCAGCAGCCTACAGGGCTTCTCTGGAAACACCATATATTTT. Translated: CASSLQGFSGNTIYF.

The chain combines TRBV19 with TRBJ1-5, with 7 bases matching TRBD1. This CDR3 contains 16 residues. Losses at the gene ends were 3 bases for V and 0 bases for J; bases not matched to a gene: 5. The germline V gene has CDR1 LNHDA and CDR2 SQIVND (reference sequence). The CDR3 loop is CASSIEGGSSNQPQHF. The CDR3 nucleotides read TGTGCCAGTAGTATTGAAGGGGGCTCTAGCAATCAGCCCCAGCATTTT.